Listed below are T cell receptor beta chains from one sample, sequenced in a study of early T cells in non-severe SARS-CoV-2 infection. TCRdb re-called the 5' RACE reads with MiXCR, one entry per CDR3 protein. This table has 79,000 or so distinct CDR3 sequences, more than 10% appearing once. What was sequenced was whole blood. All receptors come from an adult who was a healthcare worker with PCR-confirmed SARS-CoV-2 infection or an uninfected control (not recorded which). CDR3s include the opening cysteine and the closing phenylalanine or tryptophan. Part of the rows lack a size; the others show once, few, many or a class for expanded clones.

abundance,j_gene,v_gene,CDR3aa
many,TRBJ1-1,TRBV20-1,CSARGGTEAFF
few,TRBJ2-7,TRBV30,CAWSPTGTGGYEQYF
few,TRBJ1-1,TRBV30,CAWEGTGGKNTEAFF
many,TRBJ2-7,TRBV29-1,CSVGGQGVYEQYF
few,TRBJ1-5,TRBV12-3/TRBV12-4,CASSPAGPNQPQHF
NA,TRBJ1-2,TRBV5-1,CASSLEEGNYGYTF
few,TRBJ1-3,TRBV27,CASSLFHGTGEGNTIYF
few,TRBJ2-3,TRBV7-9,CASTRDRATDTQYF
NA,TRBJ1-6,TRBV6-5,CASSPNPDRFNSPLHF
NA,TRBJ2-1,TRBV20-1,CSARASAGGRGNEQFF
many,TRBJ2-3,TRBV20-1,CSAGLPTDTQYF
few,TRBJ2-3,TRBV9,CASTFGERGTQYF
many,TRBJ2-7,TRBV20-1,CSARDEQAISYEQYF
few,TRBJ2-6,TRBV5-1,CASKSSGANVLTF
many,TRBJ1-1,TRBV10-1,CASSEGLGGGRTEAFF
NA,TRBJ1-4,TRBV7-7,CASSHGALGGEKLFF
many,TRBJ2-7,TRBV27,CASRAGGWSYEQYF
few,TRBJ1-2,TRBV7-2,CASSFITGGEYGYTF
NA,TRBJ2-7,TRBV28,CASSETGNLYEQYF
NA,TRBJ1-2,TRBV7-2,CASSLAGGTAGYTF
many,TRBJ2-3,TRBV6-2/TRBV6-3,CASSYSTSTDTQYF
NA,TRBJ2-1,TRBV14,CASSQDGRPGNEQFF
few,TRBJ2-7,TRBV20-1,CSARDWLAGDSYEQYF
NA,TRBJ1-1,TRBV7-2,CASSYRGRKAFF
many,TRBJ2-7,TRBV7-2,CASSLVSGGYEQYF
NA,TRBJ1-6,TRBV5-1,CASSPREARDSPLHF
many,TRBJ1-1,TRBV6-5,CASRRSMNTEAFF
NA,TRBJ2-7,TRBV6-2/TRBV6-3,CASSSSYYEQYF
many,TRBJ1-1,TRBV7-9,CASIDPDRGWNTEAFF
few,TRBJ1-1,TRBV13,CASSLARDRLLRTEAFF